Below, one T cell receptor (beta chain) is given with its context. Antigen specificity is unknown. The sample originates from a study of cytomegalovirus exposure and HLA in healthy donors. Study information: Most genotyped donors, 65% to 90% of about 400, had Caucasian-associated genetic ancestry.

Primers included in the PCR were 60 Vbeta and 13 Jbeta primers. In the original analysis: Roughly 81 million unique TCR beta chains, 10 million to 14 million shared, were counted in a later analysis. Using immunoSEQ multiplex PCR, the repertoire was profiled, and TCRdb retains in-frame clones only, with some absent. V, J and clone size are those of that table, while D and trimming were read from the DNA. The sample lists about 100,000 clones; about 75% were seen once. The study, taken as a whole, reports: Researchers catalogued roughly 170 TCR beta chains as cytomegalovirus-associated. Presence/absence results assume similar sequencing depth per donor, which may not hold.

The sequence was obtained from a man in his forties in good health and CMV-seropositive. The sequencing input was PBMCs.

The CDR3 reads CASSLSGGFTDTQYF. CDR3 nucleotide sequence: TGTGCCAGCAGCTTATCCGGGGGGTTCACAGATACGCAGTATTTT. This chain links TRBV7-8 with TRBJ2-3, with 7 bases identical to TRBD2. After removal of 2 bases from V and 2 bases from J, the junction contained 4 bases not matched to a gene. CDR1 is SGHVS, CDR2 FQNEAQ, per germline. This CDR3 comprises 15 residues.